Detailed here is one TCR beta chain. Its antigen is not known. As for time point: cycle 4 day 1 (C4D1), after less than seven weeks of nivolumab. Every patient had relapsed following autologous stem cell transplantation, and cohorts differed in brentuximab vedotin exposure. The study recorded best responses of complete response, partial response or progressive disease. This CDR3 is 13 amino acids long. The germline CDR1 and CDR2 sequences are MDHEN and SYDVKM. V lost 8 bases and J 6 bases, leaving 14 bases between the germline ends. The method was immunoSEQ multiplex PCR; TCRdb's version includes in-frame clones alone and lacks a portion of them. The sample records 90,000 to 100,000 clones, 78% being singletons. This record comes from a study of PD-1 blockade in classical Hodgkin lymphoma. At the level of the study: Patients were infused with nivolumab 3 mg/kg every 2 weeks. Study-level results: Patients with a complete response exhibited baseline diversity comparable to newly diagnosed patients. Reported baseline diversity: healthy donors highest, relapsed/refractory patients lowest.

This sequence originates from a human donor with classical Hodgkin lymphoma. The material sequenced was peripheral blood mononuclear cells (PBMCs), taken before the fourth cycle of nivolumab. This chain uses TRBV28 with TRBJ2-4; D not resolved. The CDR3 nucleotides are TGTGCCAGCTGGACCCGTTACAGAAACATTCAGTACTTC. It encodes CASWTRYRNIQYF. The complete variable domain, with remaining parts taken from reference TRBV28 and TRBJ2-4, reads DVKVTQSSRYLVKRTGEKVFLECVQDMDHENMFWYRQDPGLGLRLIYFSYDVKMKEKGDIPEGYSVSREKKERFSLILESASTNQTSMYLCASWTRYRNIQYFGAGTRLSVL.